Each of the 26 T cell receptor beta chains below was sequenced from the same sample in a study of blood T cell repertoires in COVID-19. The table came from immunoSEQ multiplex PCR; TCRdb's copy has only in-frame clones and leaves some out. The table includes 170,000 or so clones, more than 75% detected once. The specimen sequenced was peripheral blood. These receptors originate from a man aged 40-49 years with active or convalescent COVID-19.

This clone was detected once. V usage is TRBV9 and J usage is TRBJ1-1, with D unclear. The CDR3 covers 13 residues. Trimming removed 0 bases at V and 7 bases at J, with 10 bases between. Germline V gene lookup returns CDR1 SGDLS and CDR2 YYNGEE. The CDR3 spells CASSVDPRGEAFF. The CDR3 bases are TGTGCCAGCAGCGTAGATCCCCGGGGTGAAGCTTTCTTT. Based on the CDR3 plus reference TRBV9 and TRBJ1-1, the full variable domain is DSGVTQTPKHLITATGQRVTLRCSPRSGDLSVYWYQQSLDQGLQFLIQYYNGEERAKGNILERFSAQQFPDLHSELNLSSLELGDSALYFCASSVDPRGEAFFGQGTRLTVV.

The gene calls are TRBV6-5 and TRBJ2-1; a weak D match, TRBD2 (6 bases). Trimming shortened V by 2 bases and J by 4 bases, and 15 bases separated the two germline ends. CDR1 is MNHEY, CDR2 SVGAGI, per germline. There are 16 residues in the CDR3. The CDR3 is CASSYNSVGRYNEQFF. CDR3 nucleotides: TGTGCCAGCAGTTACAATTCTGTGGGGAGGTACAATGAGCAGTTCTTC.

V gene TRBV12-3 or TRBV12-4 combines with J gene TRBJ2-7; D gene unclear. The ends were cut back, 1 base at V and 4 bases at J, with 8 bases in the middle. The CDR3 has 13 amino acids. DNA of the CDR3: TGTGCCAGCAGTTTAGGTAAGGAGTACGAGCAGTACTTC. Encoded protein: CASSLGKEYEQYF.

The genes are TRBV24-1 and TRBJ1-6, with 9 positions matching TRBD1. This CDR3 spans 16 amino acids. The germline CDR1 and CDR2 sequences are KGHDR and SFDVKD. The trim removed 2 bases at V and 7 bases at J, leaving 5 bases unmatched. The DNA of the CDR3 is TGTGCCACCAGTGATTCCGGACAGGGGTCAAATTCACCCCTCCACTTT. It yields the protein CATSDSGQGSNSPLHF.

This chain links TRBV11-3 with TRBJ2-1, with D possibly matching TRBD1 (5 bases). V shed 2 bases and J shed 0 bases, with 11 bases lying between them. Germline V gives CDR1 SGHNT, CDR2 YENEEA. There are 16 residues in the CDR3. The CDR3 DNA reads TGTGCCAGCAGCTTATCTCAGGACAACTCCTACAATGAGCAGTTCTTC. Protein sequence: CASSLSQDNSYNEQFF.

The chain recombines TRBV28 with TRBJ1-1; D perhaps matches TRBD1 (6 bases). V was shortened by 7 bases and J by 7 bases, with 13 bases between the two germline ends. This CDR3 is 12 amino acids long. Germline values: CDR1 MDHEN, CDR2 SYDVKM. CDR3 DNA: TGTGCCAGCAAAGGGACAACTCTTGAAGCTTTCTTT. Translated: CASKGTTLEAFF.

The chain uses TRBV21-1 and TRBJ2-1; the D call of TRBD1 is as the table states it, not checked on the DNA. TRBV21-1 is assigned pseudogene status. There are 15 residues in the CDR3. CDR3 nucleotide sequence: TGTGCCAGCACCATCGGACAGGGGGCGCTTAATGAGCAGTTCTTC. Its protein is CASTIGQGALNEQFF.

The chain joins TRBV3-1 (or the pseudogene TRBV3-2) to TRBJ2-3; 10 positions agree with TRBD2. V lost 3 bases to trimming and J lost 6 bases; unmatched junction nucleotides: 6. The CDR3 loop spans 15 amino acids. Per the germline V gene, CDR1 is LGHDT and CDR2 is YNNKEL (reference sequence). The CDR3 protein is CASSQQAGGHDTQYF. The CDR3 nucleotides read TGTGCCAGCAGCCAGCAAGCGGGGGGGCATGATACGCAGTATTTT.

J is TRBJ2-3 and V is TRBV7-3, with a possible D match to TRBD2 (6 bases). Germline-derived CDR1 and CDR2 are SGHTA and FQGTGA. The CDR3 is 15 amino acids. V was pared by 4 bases and J by 2 bases, with 13 bases between. CDR3 DNA: TGTGCCAGCAGCTCAACGGGAGACGCCACAGATACGCAGTATTTT. Its translation is CASSSTGDATDTQYF.

This clone has only one observation. The chain recombines TRBV13 with TRBJ1-3; tentative D call: TRBD1 (5 bases). Trimming removed 8 bases at V and 3 bases at J, with 11 bases between. This CDR3 region has 13 residues. Germline-derived CDR1 and CDR2 are PRHDT and FYEKMQ (reference sequence). The DNA for the CDR3 is TGTGCCAGCCAGAGGGGAGGTGGAAACACCATATATTTT. Its protein is CASQRGGGNTIYF.

The chain uses TRBV11-3 and TRBJ1-3; no clear D gene. V was clipped by 3 bases and J by 0 bases, with 3 bases between them. The germline V gene encodes CDR1 SGHNT and CDR2 YENEEA. The CDR3 is 13 amino acids. In DNA, the CDR3 is TGTGCCAGCAGCTTCTTCTCTGGAAACACCATATATTTT. Translated, it gives CASSFFSGNTIYF. The full variable domain, completed using reference TRBV11-3 and TRBJ1-3, is EAGVVQSPRYKIIEKKQPVAFWCNPISGHNTLYWYLQNLGQGPELLIRYENEEAVDDSQLPKDRFSAERLKGVDSTLKIQPAELGDSAVYLCASSFFSGNTIYFGEGSWLTVV.

This clone was recorded only once. V usage is TRBV6-5 and J usage is TRBJ1-5; 8 bases fit TRBD1. The CDR3 runs to 15 residues. Trimming at V came to 0 bases and at J to 7 bases, leaving 5 bases not matched to a gene. Looked up from germline, CDR1 is MNHEY and CDR2 is SVGAGI. CDR3 loop: CASSYSPAGGQPQHF. The CDR3 DNA sequence: TGTGCCAGCAGTTACTCCCCGGCAGGGGGCCAGCCCCAGCATTTT.

The rearrangement links TRBV12-3 or TRBV12-4 to TRBJ1-4; D is perhaps TRBD1 (5 bases). Trimming pared 8 bases from V and 7 bases from J, leaving 14 bases between. This CDR3 region has 13 residues. CDR3 sequence: CASSGGDSEKLFF. CDR3 nucleotide sequence: TGTGCCAGCTCTGGCGGGGACTCTGAAAAACTGTTTTTT.

V is TRBV11-2 and J is TRBJ2-2; TRBD2 is a possible D gene (5 bases). CDR3 size: 15 residues. Looked up from germline, CDR1 is SGHAT and CDR2 is FQNNGV. V was pared by 2 bases and J by 0 bases, with 7 bases between. CDR3 DNA sequence: TGTGCCAGCAGCTTATTCGGGACGAACACCGGGGAGCTGTTTTTT. Amino acid sequence: CASSLFGTNTGELFF.

J is TRBJ1-1 and V is TRBV14, with unresolved D. The ends were cut back, 3 bases at V and 2 bases at J, with 7 bases in the middle. Germline V gives CDR1 SGHDN, CDR2 FVKESK. The CDR3 loop spans 13 amino acids. CDR3 in amino acids: CASSQMRNTEAFF. CDR3 sequence (DNA): TGTGCCAGCAGCCAGATGCGAAACACTGAAGCTTTCTTT.

The chain joins TRBV7-2 to TRBJ1-1; a weak D match, TRBD1 (6 bases). V lost 3 bases, J lost 5 bases, and 13 bases lay in between. The germline CDR1 and CDR2 sequences are SGHTA and FQGNSA. This CDR3 region has 14 residues. This chain's CDR3 is CASSLGWGPTEAFF. The CDR3 coding sequence is TGTGCCAGCAGCTTGGGTTGGGGGCCTACTGAAGCTTTCTTT. The full variable domain, in which reference TRBV7-2 and TRBJ1-1 provide the parts outside the CDR3, is GAGVSQSPSNKVTEKGKDVELRCDPISGHTALYWYRQSLGQGLEFLIYFQGNSAPDKSGLPSDRFSAERTGGSVSTLTIQRTQQEDSAVYLCASSLGWGPTEAFFGQGTRLTVV.

The V gene is TRBV27, the J gene TRBJ2-2, with TRBD2 as a possible D gene (7 bases). CDR1 and CDR2 from the germline V gene are MNHEY and SMNVEV (reference sequence). V gave up 3 bases and J gave up 6 bases, with 17 bases separating them. The CDR3 runs to 16 residues. As DNA, the CDR3 is TGTGCCAGCAGTTTCGGGGGGCCTCGGGGACCCGGGGAGCTGTTTTTT. Translating gives CASSFGGPRGPGELFF.

CDR3: CASSQSGQLVQETQYF. CDR3 sequence (DNA): TGCGCCAGCAGCCAGTCTGGACAGCTTGTCCAAGAGACCCAGTACTTC. The chain uses TRBV4-1 and TRBJ2-5; possibly TRBD1 for D (6 bases). With 3 bases removed from V and 1 base from J, the gap between germline ends came to 15 bases. CDR3 length: 16 amino acids. Germline lookup yields CDR1 MGHRA and CDR2 YSYEKL.

This rearrangement joins TRBV5-6 to TRBJ1-6; D unclear. The CDR3 has 13 residues. Germline CDR1 SGHDT, CDR2 YYEEEE. With 0 bases removed from V and 8 bases from J, the gap between germline ends came to 6 bases. Written as DNA, the CDR3 is TGTGCCAGCAGCTTGGGCAGTGATTCACCCCTCCACTTT. Protein: CASSLGSDSPLHF.

V usage is TRBV7-9 and J usage is TRBJ1-1; D not resolved. CDR3 length equals 12 residues. The germline gives CDR1 SEHNR, CDR2 FQNEAQ (reference sequence). Trimming removed 5 bases at V and 3 bases at J, with 7 bases between. This chain's CDR3 is CASSRGDTEAFF. The CDR3 DNA reads as TGTGCCAGCAGCCGGGGAGACACTGAAGCTTTCTTT.

The chain has TRBV6-1 and TRBJ1-2; TRBD1 agrees at 7 bases. V lost 3 bases, J lost 5 bases, and 6 bases stayed unmatched. The CDR3 sequence is 14 residues long. The germline gives CDR1 MNHNS, CDR2 SASEGT. The CDR3 protein is CASSEEGATYGYTF. For the CDR3, the DNA is TGTGCCAGCAGTGAGGAGGGGGCGACATATGGCTACACCTTC.

This chain uses TRBV19 with TRBJ2-1; 10 bases line up with TRBD2. Germline CDR1 LNHDA, CDR2 SQIVND (reference sequence). The CDR3 spans 14 residues. V lost 5 bases to trimming and J lost 8 bases; unmatched junction nucleotides: 6. The CDR3 region has the DNA TGTGCCAGTAGTTCCGGGACTAGCGTGTATGAGCAGTTCTTC. Translated, it gives CASSSGTSVYEQFF.

As concerns this clone: Sequence at one end of the junction differs from germline and may be a read error. The V and J genes are TRBV3-1 (or the pseudogene TRBV3-2) and TRBJ1-2, with TRBD1 as a possible D gene (6 bases). The CDR3 loop spans 14 amino acids. Germline V gene sequence: CDR1 LGHDT, CDR2 YNNKEL (reference sequence). The CDR3 DNA sequence: TGCGCCCGCAGCCAAGGGGGGGGGAAGAATGGCTACACCTTC. It translates to CARSQGGGKNGYTF.

The chain joins TRBV2 to TRBJ2-3; D ambiguous. This CDR3 has 13 residues. CDR1 is SNHLY and CDR2 is FYNNEI in the germline V gene. Trimming took off 2 bases at V and 4 bases at J, with 7 bases between the two ends. The CDR3 DNA sequence: TGTGCCAGCAGTGAATCGAGCCCAGATACGCAGTATTTT. This gives the protein CASSESSPDTQYF.

J is TRBJ2-3 and V is TRBV9; no clear D. With 0 bases removed from V and 2 bases from J, the gap between germline ends came to 10 bases. Germline assignment: CDR1 SGDLS and CDR2 YYNGEE. The CDR3 totals 15 residues. CDR3 protein: CASSVGGIDTDTQYF. In DNA form, the CDR3 reads TGTGCCAGCAGCGTAGGAGGTATAGACACAGATACGCAGTATTTT.

The V call is TRBV28, the J call TRBJ1-2, with a tentative D call TRBD1 (5 bases). The germline V gene has CDR1 MDHEN and CDR2 SYDVKM. This CDR3 is built from 14 residues. Trimming cost V 3 bases and J 1 base, with 9 bases left between them. CDR3 in DNA: TGTGCCAGCAGTTTCACAGGTTTTAACTATGGCTACACCTTC. Its translation is CASSFTGFNYGYTF.